A single T cell receptor (beta chain) is shown here with its context. The sample holds a few counts of this clonotype. The antigen it binds to is not known. No base quality information exists; no much larger clone differs at one position. Per the publication, the treatment or condition label means: live attenuated yellow fever vaccine strain. Two biological replicates of bulk PBMCs were collected at each blood-draw timepoint. PBMCs were isolated from peripheral blood using a standard Ficoll-Paque protocol. RNA was extracted with TriZol from bulk PBMCs, CD4 and CD8 fractions, and dextramer-positive and dextramer-negative fractions. This record comes from a study of T cells after yellow fever vaccination (dated by TCRdb to between 2017 and 2020). Context from the whole study: The SMART-Seq v4 Ultra Low Input RNA kit was used to prepare libraries from fractions with low cell numbers. To track T-cell clones before and after primary and booster YFV17D yellow fever vaccination, bulk TCR alpha and beta repertoires were sequenced longitudinally. Blood samples were taken at several timepoints before and after primary and secondary immunization, and bulk PBMC replicates and cell subsets were isolated. Two healthy male donors made up the cohort, one aged 18 to 30 years and the other aged 30 to 40 years. The research as a whole found: Most clones expanded after primary vaccination (96% of CD4 and roughly 88% of CD8) were re-detected after the booster, suggesting that broad memory maintenance occurred. A small share of clonotypes was detected in both CD4 and CD8 compartments, with the overlap likely arising from convergent recombination. Computational filtering was required because FACS-sorted repertoires could contain abundant contaminating clonotypes from the bulk population. Only two donors were included in the study, so the extent to which the findings can be generalized is limited. The secondary T-cell response was found to be weaker but faster than the primary response, with a peak reached on day 5 rather than on day 15.

TCR cDNA was made using 5'RACE template switching, a step that added a universal primer site and unique molecular identifiers. cDNA synthesis was primed from both the TCR alpha and TCR beta constant segments. Library amplification involved two PCR steps, and the second step added sample barcodes and sequencing adapters. Sequencing of libraries was performed on Illumina HiSeq 2500 (2x100 bp) or NovaSeq (2x150 bp). As for how the authors treated the data: Reads were demultiplexed and collapsed into UMI consensus sequences with MIGEC, and V(D)J alignment was performed with MiXCR. Using edgeR on replicate PBMC samples, clonotypes were called vaccine-responding if FDR was below 0.01 and the log2 fold change was above 5 up to day 15. Each bulk clonotype received a CD4 or CD8 identity based on whether the sequenced CD4 or CD8 repertoire contained that clonotype at higher abundance. In TCRdb, the public reads were trimmed at Q25 with fastp and aligned with MiXCR, with productive beta chains retained. Rows matching on CDR3 protein sequence are summarized as one entry with the most common DNA and genes. The V and J calls follow TCRdb's processing rather than the paper's. In all, the sample holds 510,000 or so distinct CDR3 sequences, and 15% to 20% of those were seen once. Approximately 15% of the sample goes to the ten largest clones.

The CDR3 contains 15 residues, cysteine and phenylalanine counted. CDR3 DNA is the only sequence kept; it has 45 bases, read in frame from the first base. At the junction V is shortened by 2 bases and J by 6 bases; bases outside the gene matches: 7. The germline V gene yields SGHRS for CDR1 and YFSETQ for CDR2. The receptor comes from a man aged 25 to 40 who received the YFV17D yellow fever vaccine. The chain employs TRBV5-1 and TRBJ2-2, and 7 junction bases match TRBD1. The starting material was PBMCs, obtained 15 days after the yellow fever booster vaccination. The DNA is as follows: TGCGCCAGCAGCTTCGGGACAGTAGGGGCCGGGGAGCTGTTTTTT. The resulting protein is CASSFGTVGAGELFF.